A selection of T cell receptor beta chains follows, all from one sample in a study of tumor-infiltrating lymphocytes in localized non-small cell lung cancer. The assay was immunoSEQ multiplex PCR, and TCRdb's table has in-frame clones only and misses some. Of 4,500 to 6,000 clones in the sample, less than 75% are singletons; the top ten hold 61%. The specimen was lung tumor tissue. Every receptor here comes from a human donor with non-small cell lung cancer. The CDR3 runs from the conserved cysteine through the conserved F or W. The order of the fields is D gene, V gene, clone size, J gene, CDR3 protein, CDR3 DNA. The D gene is left open where the match is weak. Size is stated for part of the rows, as once, few or many counts, or as a class when the clone is expanded.

d_gene: NA; v_gene: TRBV6-5; abundance: NA; j_gene: TRBJ1-2; CDR3aa: CASMANSNYGYTF; CDR3nt: TGTGCCAGCATGGCTAATTCTAACTATGGCTACACCTTC
d_gene: TRBD1; v_gene: TRBV19; abundance: NA; j_gene: TRBJ1-1; CDR3aa: CASSPLAGGVRTEAFF; CDR3nt: TGTGCCAGTAGTCCCTTGGCAGGGGGCGTTCGGACTGAAGCTTTCTTT
d_gene: NA; v_gene: TRBV19; abundance: NA; j_gene: TRBJ2-5; CDR3aa: CASNIGGRGAQETQYF; CDR3nt: TGTGCCAGTAATATAGGGGGCAGGGGGGCCCAAGAGACCCAGTACTTC
d_gene: TRBD1; v_gene: TRBV27; abundance: NA; j_gene: TRBJ2-7; CDR3aa: CASSFRQGNHHEQYF; CDR3nt: TGTGCCAGCAGTTTTAGACAGGGGAACCACCACGAGCAGTACTTC
d_gene: NA; v_gene: TRBV7-3; abundance: NA; j_gene: TRBJ1-2; CDR3aa: CASSLGADYGYTF; CDR3nt: TGTGCCAGCAGTTTGGGGGCGGACTATGGCTACACCTTC
d_gene: NA; v_gene: TRBV4-3; abundance: NA; j_gene: TRBJ1-1; CDR3aa: CASTPAEGSLNTEAFF; CDR3nt: TGCGCCAGCACCCCGGCGGAGGGGTCTTTGAACACTGAAGCTTTCTTT
d_gene: NA; v_gene: TRBV6-1; abundance: NA; j_gene: TRBJ1-1; CDR3aa: CASNREAFF; CDR3nt: TGTGCCAGCAATAGGGAAGCTTTCTTT
d_gene: TRBD1; v_gene: TRBV27; abundance: NA; j_gene: TRBJ2-1; CDR3aa: CASTPGQGTYNEQFF; CDR3nt: TGTGCCAGCACCCCCGGACAGGGCACCTACAATGAGCAGTTCTTC
d_gene: NA; v_gene: TRBV13; abundance: NA; j_gene: TRBJ2-2; CDR3aa: CASSPKAGAANTGELFF; CDR3nt: TGTGCCAGCAGCCCGAAAGCAGGAGCCGCGAACACCGGGGAGCTGTTTTTT
d_gene: TRBD2; v_gene: TRBV9; abundance: NA; j_gene: TRBJ2-3; CDR3aa: CASSVGFRTSPPDTQYF; CDR3nt: TGTGCCAGCAGCGTAGGTTTCCGGACTAGCCCACCAGATACGCAGTATTTT
d_gene: TRBD2; v_gene: TRBV9; abundance: NA; j_gene: TRBJ2-5; CDR3aa: CASSVDSGRGETQYF; CDR3nt: TGTGCCAGCAGCGTAGATAGCGGGAGGGGAGAGACCCAGTACTTC
d_gene: NA; v_gene: TRBV5-4; abundance: NA; j_gene: TRBJ2-2; CDR3aa: CASSLEGRGGELFF; CDR3nt: TGTGCCAGCAGCTTGGAGGGGCGGGGCGGGGAGCTGTTTTTT
d_gene: NA; v_gene: TRBV5-1; abundance: few; j_gene: TRBJ1-5; CDR3aa: CASSSLPGANQPQHF; CDR3nt: TGCGCCAGCAGCTCCCTCCCCGGGGCAAATCAGCCCCAGCATTTT
d_gene: NA; v_gene: TRBV9; abundance: NA; j_gene: TRBJ2-7; CDR3aa: CASSSRGHSYEQYF; CDR3nt: TGTGCCAGCAGCAGTCGAGGGCATTCCTACGAGCAGTACTTC
d_gene: TRBD2; v_gene: TRBV27; abundance: NA; j_gene: TRBJ2-5; CDR3aa: CASSRRTGLAGREETQYF; CDR3nt: TGTGCCAGCAGCCGACGGACAGGACTAGCGGGGAGAGAAGAGACCCAGTACTTC
d_gene: TRBD2; v_gene: TRBV5-1; abundance: NA; j_gene: TRBJ2-2; CDR3aa: CASSAGTSGNTGELFF; CDR3nt: TGCGCCAGCAGCGCAGGGACTAGCGGGAACACCGGGGAGCTGTTTTTT
d_gene: TRBD1; v_gene: TRBV12-5; abundance: few; j_gene: TRBJ1-5; CDR3aa: CASGLGDSSNQPQHF; CDR3nt: TGTGCTAGTGGTTTGGGGGACAGCAGCAATCAGCCCCAGCATTTT
d_gene: NA; v_gene: TRBV9; abundance: once; j_gene: TRBJ2-1; CDR3aa: CASSEDSEQFF; CDR3nt: TGTGCCAGCAGCGAAGACAGCGAGCAGTTCTTC
d_gene: TRBD2; v_gene: TRBV9; abundance: few; j_gene: TRBJ2-3; CDR3aa: CASGGAGASGSDTQYF; CDR3nt: TGTGCCAGCGGAGGAGCGGGGGCTAGCGGGTCAGATACGCAGTATTTT